This note documents a single TCR beta chain sequence. These data are taken from a study of T cells expressing NK-cell markers. Whole-study context: Cells sorted as CD3+CD56+NKG2C+, CD3+CD56+NKG2C- and CD3+CD56-NKG2C+ T cells supplied the TCR beta repertoires.

TCRdb re-called the 5' RACE reads and catalogs CDR3 proteins one per entry, DNA excluded. This repertoire comprises some 500,000 distinct CDR3 sequences; its ten largest clones make up 1.4%. The CDR3 contains 14 residues. CDR1 is LGHDT and CDR2 is YNNKEL in the germline V gene (reference sequence). The sequence derives from a woman in her fifties or sixties in good health. The chain employs TRBV3-1 and TRBJ1-5; TCRdb selects TRBD1, and the lack of DNA leaves this call unchecked. Source material: blood T cells: a sorted CD56 or NKG2C T cell subset, CD4+ or CD8+ T cells, or bulk PBMC T cells (not recorded which). The CDR3 here is CASSQGTVHQPQHF.